This TCR beta chain was sequenced during a study of T cell repertoires in cytomegalovirus infection. On the study more broadly: Shared public TCR beta signatures pointed to both CMV infection and a matching HLA type. Overall study results and limits: In two of eight donors, the top clonotype was HLA-C-restricted CMV-specific.

TCRdb reprocessed the reads with MiXCR, giving one entry per CDR3 protein. The sample shows around 570,000 distinct CDR3 sequences, under 45% of them seen only once. This clonotype was seen only a few times. Antigen: not known. The sequencing here drew on cultured PBMCs, taken from culture after CMV antigen stimulation. The TCR comes from a human donor in good health (CMV status not recorded). Some clones in this sample may be carry-over from other donors' samples.

As DNA, the CDR3 is TGTGCCAGCAGTTTAGCAGGGAATGTTGAAAAACTGTTTTTT. It codes for CASSLAGNVEKLFF. The V call is TRBV12-3 or TRBV12-4, the J call TRBJ1-4; D uncertain. CDR3 length: 14 residues. The ends were cut back, 0 bases at V and 7 bases at J, with 9 bases in the middle.